This TCR beta chain was retrieved from a study of OX40 agonist ivuxolimab in advanced cancers. Study in general: Three individuals attained partial responses, comprising one hepatocellular carcinoma case and two cutaneous melanoma cases. Overall study results and limits: Doses of 0.1 to 3.0 mg/kg were accompanied by clonal expansion of CD4+ and CD8+ blood T cells by week 6. The study found among the lowest clonal expansion in partial responders at 0.1-3.0 mg/kg.

The repertoire was sequenced with immunoSEQ multiplex PCR; TCRdb's copy has only in-frame clones and lacks some. The sample carries about 83,000 clones, around 84% recorded once. Patients with a history of autoimmune disease or on systemic immunosuppression were excluded. In the case of this clone: Its antigen is unknown.

CDR1 is SEHNR and CDR2 is FQNEAQ in the germline V gene (reference sequence). The V and J ends lost 3 bases and 9 bases respectively, with 21 bases between them. This CDR3 comprises 16 residues. Specimen: CD4+ or CD8+ T cells sorted from blood, collected in a trial of the OX40 agonist ivuxolimab. This clonotype was obtained from an adult with an advanced solid tumor such as melanoma, head and neck, liver or kidney cancer. The chain combines TRBV7-9 with TRBJ1-5; D is possibly TRBD1 (6 bases). CDR3 protein: CASSFSGTGAAAPQHF. CDR3 sequence (DNA): TGTGCCAGCAGCTTTTCAGGGACGGGGGCGGCTGCGCCCCAGCATTTT. Based on the CDR3 plus reference TRBV7-9 and TRBJ1-5, the full variable domain is DTGVSQNPRHKITKRGQNVTFRCDPISEHNRLYWYRQTLGQGPEFLTYFQNEAQLEKSRLLSDRFSAERPKGSFSTLEIQRTEQGDSAMYLCASSFSGTGAAAPQHFGDGTRLSIL.